This T cell receptor beta chain was observed in a study of cytomegalovirus exposure and HLA in healthy donors. Study-wide findings and caveats: The study designated about 180 TCR beta chains cytomegalovirus-associated.

Using immunoSEQ multiplex PCR, the repertoire was profiled, and TCRdb retains in-frame clones only, with some absent. Counted here are 250,000 to 300,000 clones, 90% occurring once; the ten biggest clones make up about 0.36%. Worth noting for this clone: What it recognizes is unknown.

The material sequenced was PBMCs. The TCR sequence derives from a woman younger than 30 in good health and CMV-seronegative.

The CDR3 DNA reads TGCAGTACAGGGCAGAACACTGAAGCTTTCTTT. Residues: CSTGQNTEAFF. This sequence joins TRBV20-1 and TRBJ1-1, with a weak D call TRBD1 (6 bases). V dropped 8 bases and J dropped 1 base, with 8 bases sitting between them. This CDR3 is built from 11 residues. Germline V gene data show CDR1 as DFQATT and CDR2 as SNEGSKA (reference sequence).